The rows below give T cell receptor beta chains drawn from one sample of a study of identical twins. One entry per CDR3 protein, called by TCRdb with MiXCR from the 5' RACE reads. The data show around 550,000 distinct CDR3 sequences, with 15% seen just once and 0.44% held by the top ten. A further study also used this sample, focusing on yellow fever vaccine responses in identical twins.

The sequenced sample consisted of CD4+ T cells sorted from blood. The origin of the receptors is a young woman in good health. Each CDR3 is given with its conserved first and last residue. Fields, in order: V gene, J gene, D gene, clone size, CDR3 DNA, CDR3 protein. The D gene is left open where the match is weak. For some rows the clone size is stated as once, few or many, or as a class when expanded; others skip it.

>TRBV10-3|TRBJ2-5|-|-
TGTGCCATCAGTGAGTCGATAGTGGAGACCCAGTACTTC
CAISESIVETQYF
>TRBV9|TRBJ2-7|-|once
TGTGCCAGCAGCCCGCGGGGACAGACCACCTACGAGCAGTACTTC
CASSPRGQTTYEQYF
>TRBV5-1|TRBJ2-7|-|-
TGCGCCAGCAGCTTGTCCTCGATGGTAGCGCTCTCCTACGAGCAGTACTTC
CASSLSSMVALSYEQYF
>TRBV24-1|TRBJ1-1|-|many
TGTGCCACCAGTGATAGACGTGAAGCTTTCTTT
CATSDRREAFF
>TRBV28|TRBJ2-5|-|-
TGTGCCAGCAGCCAAACGGGATTGGGGGCTCGAGAGACCCAGTACTTC
CASSQTGLGARETQYF
>TRBV6-1|TRBJ2-5|-|-
TGTGCCAGCAGGCCCCAGGGTCGGGATGGGACCCAGTACTTC
CASRPQGRDGTQYF
>TRBV12-3/TRBV12-4|TRBJ1-2|-|many
TGTGCCAGCAGTTTTGGCGGAACTAACTATGGCTACACCTTC
CASSFGGTNYGYTF
>TRBV7-6|TRBJ2-7|-|-
TGTGCCAGCAGCTTAGAGGGACACCCCTACGAGCAGCACTTC
CASSLEGHPYEQHF
>TRBV29-1|TRBJ2-3|-|-
TGCAGCGCCCGGGACTCCGGTACGCAGTATTTT
CSARDSGTQYF
>TRBV12-3/TRBV12-4|TRBJ1-2|-|-
TGTGCCAGCAACCCCAGGCAGGGTGGAGGCTACACCTTC
CASNPRQGGGYTF
>TRBV6-6|TRBJ1-2|-|-
TGTGCCAGCAAGCACTCCGGGCATGGCTACACCTTC
CASKHSGHGYTF
>TRBV4-1|TRBJ2-5|-|few
TGCGCCAGCAGCCAAGAGCCAGGGAGAGAGACCCAGTACTTC
CASSQEPGRETQYF
>TRBV12-3/TRBV12-4|TRBJ2-1|-|-
TGTGCCAGCAGGTCGTATATCTCCAATGAGCAGTTCTTC
CASRSYISNEQFF
>TRBV29-1|TRBJ2-1|-|-
TGCAGCGTTGGTAGGGGGGTTACCTACAATGAGCAGTTCTTC
CSVGRGVTYNEQFF
>TRBV14|TRBJ2-7|-|few
TGTGCCAGCAGTTATGGACAGCGAGGATACTACGAGCAGTACTTC
CASSYGQRGYYEQYF
>TRBV6-5|TRBJ2-1|TRBD2|few
TGTGCCAGCAGTTACCTAGCGGGAGGGAGGAATGAGCAGTTCTTC
CASSYLAGGRNEQFF
>TRBV25-1|TRBJ2-5|TRBD2|few
TGTGCCAGCAGTGTCGGTCGGGGGGGGACTACCCAGTACTTC
CASSVGRGGTTQYF
>TRBV12-3/TRBV12-4|TRBJ2-5|-|many
TGTGCCAGCAGTTTAGCGCGAGCGACCCTGCTGGAGACCCAGTACTTC
CASSLARATLLETQYF
>TRBV20-1|TRBJ1-1|-|few
TGCAGTGCTAGCGGATCAGGGGAACTTCGGCTGGGCACTGAAGCTTTCTTT
CSASGSGELRLGTEAFF
>TRBV10-3|TRBJ2-1|TRBD1|few
TGTGCCATCAGAGGACAGGAAAATTACAATGAGCAGTTCTTC
CAIRGQENYNEQFF